A selection of T cell receptor beta chains follows, all from one sample in a study of metastatic and nonmetastatic thyroid tumors. From the PCR reads, TCRdb re-called clones with MiXCR. The repertoire consists of tens of thousands of clones, with approximately 20% occurring once and the leading ten covering around 20%. Sequenced: blood. The receptors here all came from a female donor with papillary thyroid cancer or a benign thyroid nodule (not recorded which). Some clones in this sample may be carry-over from other donors' samples. Each CDR3 is given with its conserved first and last residue. Fields, in order: CDR3 protein, CDR3 DNA, D gene, J gene, clone size, V gene. D genes are given only for firm matches. Clone size is not always given. Where it is, it says once, few, many or a class for expanded clones.

CDR3 protein: CASSQEATSGSYEQYF; CDR3 DNA: TGTGCCAGCAGCCAAGAAGCGACTAGCGGGAGCTACGAGCAGTACTTC; D gene: TRBD2; J gene: TRBJ2-7; clone size: many; V gene: TRBV4-2
CDR3 protein: CAWKGTTNEKLFF; CDR3 DNA: TGTGCCTGGAAGGGTACAACTAATGAAAAACTGTTTTTT; D gene: NA; J gene: TRBJ1-4; clone size: many; V gene: TRBV30
CDR3 protein: CASSLSVQPQHF; CDR3 DNA: TGTGCCAGCAGCTTAAGCGTGCAGCCCCAGCATTTT; D gene: NA; J gene: TRBJ1-5; clone size: few; V gene: TRBV7-8
CDR3 protein: CASSRGSGAASSSYEQYF; CDR3 DNA: TGTGCCAGCAGCCGCGGCAGTGGAGCGGCCTCAAGCTCCTACGAGCAGTACTTC; D gene: NA; J gene: TRBJ2-7; clone size: many; V gene: TRBV7-8
CDR3 protein: CATSKDAYNEQFF; CDR3 DNA: TGTGCCACCAGCAAAGACGCGTACAATGAGCAGTTCTTC; D gene: NA; J gene: TRBJ2-1; clone size: many; V gene: TRBV15
CDR3 protein: CASSPSRAGAAETQYF; CDR3 DNA: TGTGCCAGCAGCCCCAGCCGAGCGGGAGCTGCAGAGACCCAGTACTTC; D gene: TRBD2; J gene: TRBJ2-5; clone size: many; V gene: TRBV7-2
CDR3 protein: CASSLAWGGTGNTIYF; CDR3 DNA: TGTGCCAGCAGCTTAGCGTGGGGGGGAACTGGAAACACCATATATTTT; D gene: NA; J gene: TRBJ1-3; clone size: many; V gene: TRBV7-2
CDR3 protein: CASSYSGSSGAEAFF; CDR3 DNA: TGTGCCAGCAGTTACTCGGGCAGCTCCGGAGCTGAAGCTTTCTTT; D gene: NA; J gene: TRBJ1-1; clone size: NA; V gene: TRBV6-5
CDR3 protein: CASSLSSRGQCYEQYF; CDR3 DNA: TGCGCCAGCAGCTTGTCCTCCCGGGGACAGTGCTACGAGCAGTACTTC; D gene: TRBD1; J gene: TRBJ2-7; clone size: once; V gene: TRBV5-1
CDR3 protein: CAINERQADTQYF; CDR3 DNA: TGTGCCATCAATGAGAGACAGGCGGATACGCAGTATTTT; D gene: NA; J gene: TRBJ2-3; clone size: many; V gene: TRBV10-3
CDR3 protein: CASSLRTNADTQYF; CDR3 DNA: TGTGCCAGCAGCCTCAGGACTAATGCAGATACGCAGTATTTT; D gene: NA; J gene: TRBJ2-3; clone size: NA; V gene: TRBV5-4